This TCR beta chain was identified in a study of shared clonotypes between healthy human individuals. This clone was found a few times. Germline CDR1 and CDR2: SGHRS and YFSETQ. The CDR3 consists of 14 residues. With 4 bases clipped from V and 2 bases from J, the junction kept 6 bases outside the gene matches. Here immunoSEQ multiplex PCR was the method, and the copy in TCRdb shows in-frame clones only, minus some. The sample contains over 850,000 clones, approximately 78% of which appear only once. The clonotype comes from a man aged 18 to 30 in good health. Some clones in this sample may be carry-over from other donors' samples. The V and J genes are TRBV5-1 and TRBJ2-7; 7 bases match TRBD1. Sequencing used memory CD4+ T cells from PBMCs. Subset defined: CD45RA-negative fraction. The CDR3 loop is CASSDKGTAYEQYF. CDR3 sequence (DNA): TGCGCCAGCAGCGATAAAGGGACAGCCTACGAGCAGTACTTC.